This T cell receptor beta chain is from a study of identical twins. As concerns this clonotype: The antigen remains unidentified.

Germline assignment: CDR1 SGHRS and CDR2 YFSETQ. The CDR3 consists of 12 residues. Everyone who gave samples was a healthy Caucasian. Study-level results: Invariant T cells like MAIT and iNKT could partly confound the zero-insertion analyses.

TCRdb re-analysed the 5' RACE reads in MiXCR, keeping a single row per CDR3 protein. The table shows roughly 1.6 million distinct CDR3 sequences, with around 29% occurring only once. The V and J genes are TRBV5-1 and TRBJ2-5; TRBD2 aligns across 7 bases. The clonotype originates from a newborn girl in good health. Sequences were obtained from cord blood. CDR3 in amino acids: CATRGSGNEQYF. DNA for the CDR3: TGCGCAACAAGAGGGAGCGGGAATGAGCAGTACTTC.